In its sample, the clone carrying this T cell receptor (beta chain) was seen many times. Its cognate antigen is unknown. MiXCR, applied by TCRdb to the reads, yields one record per CDR3 protein. This table holds over 100,000 distinct CDR3 sequences, over 9% found once. This entry is derived from a study of T cell repertoires in cytomegalovirus infection. The CDR3 extends over 13 amino acids. Germline CDR1 and CDR2: ENHRY and SYGVKD. V gave up 0 bases and J gave up 7 bases, with 6 bases separating them. The sequence was collected from a human donor in good health (CMV status not recorded). Some clones in this sample may be carry-over from other donors' samples. The sample consisted of PBMCs, sequenced either directly or after in vitro stimulation (not recorded which). The rearrangement links TRBV10-3 to TRBJ2-2; D ambiguous. The CDR3 sequence: CAISESIIGELFF. The CDR3 bases are TGTGCCATCAGTGAGTCGATTATCGGGGAGCTGTTTTTT.